The 14 T cell receptor beta chains in this list originate from one sample, sequenced in a study of cytomegalovirus exposure and HLA in healthy donors (TCRdb year 2017). The library was built by means of the immunoSEQ multiplex PCR assay. For the multiplex PCR, a mixture combining 60 forward primers for TCR Vbeta segments and 13 reverse primers for TCR Jbeta segments was used. TCRdb took over this immuneACCESS table, retaining in-frame rearrangements with V and J assigned. Such tables are incomplete; in checked studies, under half of the missing clones stem from an unresolved V gene, and the remainder is unexplained. The sample has about 120,000 clones on record, around 77% of them singletons. The top ten clones comprise roughly 6% of the sample. Source material: PBMCs. The receptors here all came from a man younger than 30 in good health and CMV-seropositive.

The chain has TRBV5-5 and TRBJ1-3; D is perhaps TRBD1 (5 bases). CDR3 length: 15 amino acids. V lost 6 bases and J lost 2, with 15 bases in between. Germline V CDR1 and CDR2: SGHKS, YYEKEE (reference sequence). The CDR3: CASILSWGAGNTIYF. In DNA, the CDR3 is TGTGCCAGCATCCTTTCGTGGGGGGCTGGAAACACCATATATTTT. The variable domain in full, with the rest retrieved from reference TRBV5-5 and TRBJ1-3, is DAGVTQSPTHLIKTRGQQVTLRCSPISGHKSVSWYQQVLGQGPQFIFQYYEKEERGRGNFPDRFSARQFPNYSSELNVNALLLGDSALYLCASILSWGAGNTIYFGEGSWLTVV.

The chain links TRBV29-1 to TRBJ1-5; D remains ambiguous. Trimming removed 1 base at V and 4 bases at J, with 5 bases between. Germline CDR1 SQVTM, CDR2 ANQGSEA. The CDR3 is 12 residues long. Written as DNA, the CDR3 is TGCAGCGTTGAAGTGGCTAATCAGCCCCAGCATTTT. As protein: CSVEVANQPQHF.

This sequence joins TRBV2 and TRBJ1-4; 8 nucleotides align to TRBD1. CDR1 is SNHLY and CDR2 is FYNNEI in the germline V gene. This CDR3 spans 17 amino acids. V lost 2 bases, J lost 4 bases, and 9 bases stayed unmatched. Written as DNA, the CDR3 is TGTGCCAGCAGTGAAAGTGGGACAGGCACCCATAATGAAAAACTGTTTTTT. Its protein product is CASSESGTGTHNEKLFF. The entire variable domain, with the rest obtained from reference TRBV2 and TRBJ1-4, is as follows: EPEVTQTPSHQVTQMGQEVILRCVPISNHLYFYWYRQILGQKVEFLVSFYNNEISEKSEIFDDQFSVERPDGSNFTLKIRSTKLEDSAMYFCASSESGTGTHNEKLFFGSGTQLSVL.

This chain uses TRBV9 with TRBJ2-1; TRBD2 might be the D (6 bases). The length of the CDR3 is 17 residues. V was clipped by 4 bases and J by 5 bases, with 22 bases between them. CDR1 and CDR2 from the germline V gene are SGDLS and YYNGEE. The CDR3 reads CASSPGGRPIGDNEQFF. In nucleotides, the CDR3 is TGTGCCAGCAGCCCCGGAGGGAGGCCCATAGGGGACAATGAGCAGTTCTTC.

The chain is built from TRBV30 and TRBJ2-7, with TRBD1 matching 7 bases. The CDR3 contains 14 residues. The germline CDR1 and CDR2 sequences are GTSNPN and SVGIG (reference sequence). Losses at the gene ends were 2 bases for V and 7 bases for J; bases not matched to a gene: 11. DNA for the CDR3: TGTGCCTGGAGTCCACAGGGGCTAAGGGGTGAGCAGTACTTC. Its protein is CAWSPQGLRGEQYF.

V usage is TRBV6-5 and J usage is TRBJ1-2; maybe TRBD1 (5 bases). Germline V gene sequence: CDR1 MNHEY, CDR2 SVGAGI. The CDR3 totals 11 residues. V lost 8 bases and J 6 bases, leaving 10 bases between the germline ends. The CDR3 loop is CASRAGDGYTF. CDR3 nucleotides: TGTGCCAGCCGGGCGGGGGATGGCTACACCTTC.

The gene calls are TRBV19 and TRBJ2-2; the D is unclear. Trimming cost V 5 bases and J 7 bases, with 8 bases left between them. CDR1 is LNHDA, CDR2 SQIVND, per germline (reference sequence). The CDR3 sequence is 12 residues long. CDR3 protein: CASSPLYGELFF. DNA for the CDR3: TGTGCCAGTAGTCCCCTCTACGGGGAGCTGTTTTTT.

V gene TRBV7-6 combines with J gene TRBJ1-1; D may be TRBD1 (6 bases). Looked up from germline, CDR1 is SGHVS and CDR2 is FNYEAQ. The V and J ends lost 5 bases and 3 bases respectively, with 13 bases between them. The CDR3 sequence is 14 residues long. The DNA for the CDR3 is TGTGCCAGCAGCCCAGGGGCGGTACACACTGAAGCTTTCTTT. It yields the protein CASSPGAVHTEAFF. The whole variable domain, remainder taken from reference TRBV7-6 and TRBJ1-1, is GAGVSQSPRYKVTKRGQDVALRCDPISGHVSLYWYRQALGQGPEFLTYFNYEAQQDKSGLPNDRFSAERPEGSISTLTIQRTEQRDSAMYRCASSPGAVHTEAFFGQGTRLTVV.

There are a few counts of this clone. This rearrangement joins TRBV28 to TRBJ2-7; 12 nucleotides align to TRBD1. The length of the CDR3 is 19 residues. Germline CDR1 and CDR2: MDHEN and SYDVKM. J gave up 2 bases and V 3 bases, and 14 bases lay outside the gene matches. The CDR3 DNA reads TGTGCCAGCAGTTTCCCGTCCGGGACAGGGGGCGTGAGGGCCTACGAGCAGTACTTC. Its protein product is CASSFPSGTGGVRAYEQYF.

This clone has more than one count but fewer than ten. The junction shows a germline mismatch at one end, possibly a read error. The chain has TRBV7-7 and TRBJ2-7; 10 bases align to TRBD1. This CDR3 is 14 amino acids long. In germline, CDR1 is SSHAT, CDR2 FNYEAQ (reference sequence). Written as DNA, the CDR3 is TGTGCTAGCACCCTGGGGACAGGGGATTCCGAGCAGTACTTC. The encoded protein is CASTLGTGDSEQYF.

CDR3 in DNA: TGTGCCAGCAGTTACTCCTTAACAGGGCCCTATGGCTACACCTTC. Protein sequence: CASSYSLTGPYGYTF. This chain uses TRBV6-5 with TRBJ1-2; D is perhaps TRBD1 (6 bases). The CDR3 contains 15 residues. From germline, CDR1 is MNHEY and CDR2 SVGAGI. Between the trimmed V and J ends, which lost 0 bases and 4 bases, there was a span of 12 bases.

This chain connects TRBV10-1 to TRBJ2-7, with TRBD2 matching 9 bases. V gave up 0 bases and J gave up 0 bases; unmatched junction bases: 6. This CDR3 comprises 17 residues. Germline CDR1 is WNHNN and CDR2 is SYGVQD (reference sequence). CDR3 loop: CASSESVATSGSYEQYF. In nucleotides, the CDR3 is TGCGCCAGCAGTGAGTCCGTCGCGACTAGCGGCTCCTACGAGCAGTACTTC.

V gene TRBV28 combines with J gene TRBJ1-5; TRBD1 matches at 7 bases. J was trimmed by 4 bases and V by 7 bases; bases with no gene match: 4. The germline CDR1 and CDR2 sequences are MDHEN and SYDVKM. The CDR3 is made up of 13 amino acids. The CDR3 spells CASNGRGNQPQHF. In DNA, the CDR3 is TGTGCCAGCAACGGCAGGGGGAATCAGCCCCAGCATTTT.

The table lists this clone with a few counts. This CDR3 is CAISDGGGYGYTF. As DNA, the CDR3 is TGTGCCATCAGTGACGGGGGAGGCTATGGCTACACCTTC. This sequence joins TRBV10-3 and TRBJ1-2, with D perhaps matching TRBD1 (5 bases). CDR1 ENHRY and CDR2 SYGVKD come from the germline V gene. The CDR3 extends over 13 amino acids. Trimming removed 3 bases at V and 4 bases at J, with 9 bases between.